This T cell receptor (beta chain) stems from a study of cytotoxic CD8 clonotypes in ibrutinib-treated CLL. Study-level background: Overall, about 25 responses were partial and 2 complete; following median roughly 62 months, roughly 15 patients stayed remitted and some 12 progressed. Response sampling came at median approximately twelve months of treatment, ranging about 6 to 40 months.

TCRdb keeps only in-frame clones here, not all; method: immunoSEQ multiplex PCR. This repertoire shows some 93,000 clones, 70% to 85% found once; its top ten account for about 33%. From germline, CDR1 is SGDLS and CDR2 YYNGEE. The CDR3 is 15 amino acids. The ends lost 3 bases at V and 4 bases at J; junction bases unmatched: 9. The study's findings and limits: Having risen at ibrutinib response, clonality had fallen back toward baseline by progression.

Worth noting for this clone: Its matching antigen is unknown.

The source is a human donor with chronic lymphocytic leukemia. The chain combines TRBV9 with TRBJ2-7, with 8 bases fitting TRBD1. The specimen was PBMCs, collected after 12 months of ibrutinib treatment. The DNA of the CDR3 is TGTGCCAGCAGCGAGGGGACAGGACACCCTTACGAGCAGTACTTC. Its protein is CASSEGTGHPYEQYF. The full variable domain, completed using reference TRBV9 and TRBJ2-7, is DSGVTQTPKHLITATGQRVTLRCSPRSGDLSVYWYQQSLDQGLQFLIQYYNGEERAKGNILERFSAQQFPDLHSELNLSSLELGDSALYFCASSEGTGHPYEQYFGPGTRLTVT.